This T cell receptor beta chain stems from a study of T-cell memory formation after mild COVID-19. As for the study in general: The TCR clusters were mostly specific to one donor. Study results and caveats: Mainly CM and EM harbored the contracting CD4+ clones; mainly EMRA harbored the CD8+ ones. The appearance of some responding clones in pre-infection memory suggested that cross-reactive memory joined. Among clones contracting day 15 to 85, CD4/CD8 was balanced, whereas later expanders leaned CD4+.

Trimming took off 6 bases at V and 7 bases at J, with 21 bases between the two ends. The CDR3 runs to 15 residues. MiXCR was run by TCRdb on the 5' RACE reads, yielding one entry per CDR3 protein. This table holds roughly 250,000 distinct CDR3 sequences, approximately 15% found once. This clonotype was detected only a few times. What it binds is unknown. The specimen sequenced was PBMCs or a T cell subset sorted from them (not recorded which). V is TRBV12-3 or TRBV12-4 and J is TRBJ2-5; D is possibly TRBD2 (7 bases). The TCR comes from a young man who had mild COVID-19 (a few samples of this study predate the infection). Cell type and time point are not known. The CDR3 bases are TGTGCCAGCAGCCCTAGGACGAGGGGGGGAGGGACCCAGTACTTC. Translated, it gives CASSPRTRGGGTQYF.